The clone carrying this T cell receptor (beta chain) showed up just a few times. This entry is derived from a study of T-cell reconstitution after alpha-beta-depleted transplantation in children. This CDR3 is 19 amino acids long. The V gene end was trimmed by 0 bases and the J gene end by 0 bases; junction bases not matched to a gene: 8. CDR1 is LGHDT and CDR2 is YNNKEL in the germline V gene (reference sequence). Preparation of the TCRbeta library was carried out with unique molecular identifiers. TCRdb recomputed calls from the PCR reads with MiXCR, one row per CDR3 protein. In the table there are 610,000 or so distinct CDR3 sequences, around 27% of which are singletons.

This chain connects TRBV3-1 to TRBJ2-1; 10 bases agree with TRBD2. The sample in question was PBMCs, obtained before TCRalphabeta/CD19-depleted stem cell transplant. The sequence was obtained from a boy younger than two with Wiskott-Aldrich syndrome, due to receive a stem cell transplant. CDR3 in DNA: TGTGCCAGCAGCCAAGATTCTAGCGGGAGAGGTAGCTCCTACAATGAGCAGTTCTTC. Amino acids: CASSQDSSGRGSSYNEQFF.